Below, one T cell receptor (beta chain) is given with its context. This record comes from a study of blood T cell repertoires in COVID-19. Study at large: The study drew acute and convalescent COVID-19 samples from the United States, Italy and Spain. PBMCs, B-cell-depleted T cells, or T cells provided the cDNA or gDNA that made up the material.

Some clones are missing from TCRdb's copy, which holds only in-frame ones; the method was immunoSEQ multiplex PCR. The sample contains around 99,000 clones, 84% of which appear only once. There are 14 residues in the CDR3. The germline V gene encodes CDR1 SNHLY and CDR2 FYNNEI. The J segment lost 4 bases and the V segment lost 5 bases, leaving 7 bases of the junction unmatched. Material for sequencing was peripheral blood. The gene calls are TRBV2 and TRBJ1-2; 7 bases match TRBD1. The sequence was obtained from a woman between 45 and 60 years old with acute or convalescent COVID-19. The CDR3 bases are TGTGCCAGCAGTTGGGACAGAACAATCTATGGCTACACCTTC. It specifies CASSWDRTIYGYTF.